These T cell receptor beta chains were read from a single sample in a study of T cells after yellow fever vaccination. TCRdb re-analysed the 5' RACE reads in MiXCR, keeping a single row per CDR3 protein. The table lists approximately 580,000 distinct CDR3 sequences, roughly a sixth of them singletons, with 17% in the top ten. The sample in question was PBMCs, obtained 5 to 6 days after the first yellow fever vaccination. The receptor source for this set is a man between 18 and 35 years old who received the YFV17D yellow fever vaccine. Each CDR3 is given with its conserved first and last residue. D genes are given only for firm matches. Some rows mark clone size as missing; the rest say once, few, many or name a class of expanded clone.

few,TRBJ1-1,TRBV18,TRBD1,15,CASSSGQATYTEAFF,TGTGCCAGCTCATCTGGACAGGCTACTTACACTGAAGCTTTCTTT
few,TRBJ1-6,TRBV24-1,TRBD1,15,CATSHRDRGHSPLHF,TGTGCCACCAGTCACAGGGACAGGGGGCATTCACCCCTCCACTTT
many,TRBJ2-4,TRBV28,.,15,CASSYTGLGKNIQYF,TGTGCCAGCAGTTATACGGGATTGGGCAAAAACATTCAGTACTTC
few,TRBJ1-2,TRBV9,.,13,CASSDQTFGGYTF,TGTGCCAGCAGCGACCAAACTTTCGGTGGCTACACCTTC
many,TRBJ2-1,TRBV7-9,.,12,CASSSPGNEQFF,TGTGCCAGCAGCTCACCAGGCAATGAGCAGTTCTTC
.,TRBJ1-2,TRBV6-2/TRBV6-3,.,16,CASSYGGSSRHYGYTF,TGTGCCAGCAGTTACGGGGGGTCATCTCGTCACTATGGCTACACCTTC
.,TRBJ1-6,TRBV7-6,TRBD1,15,CASSSRDSLDSPLHF,TGTGCCAGCAGCTCCCGGGACAGCCTTGATTCACCCCTCCACTTT
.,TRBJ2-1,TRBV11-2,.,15,CASSLDGGAGDEQFF,TGTGCCAGCAGCTTAGATGGCGGGGCAGGCGATGAGCAGTTCTTC
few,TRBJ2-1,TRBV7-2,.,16,CASSLAGRDSYNEQFF,TGTGCCAGCAGCTTAGCGGGACGGGACTCCTACAATGAGCAGTTCTTC
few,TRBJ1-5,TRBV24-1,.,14,CATSDRVGDQPQHF,TGTGCCACCAGTGACAGGGTCGGGGATCAGCCCCAGCATTTT
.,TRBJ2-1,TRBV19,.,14,CASTPGGLYNEQFF,TGTGCCAGCACCCCCGGGGGCCTCTACAATGAGCAGTTCTTC
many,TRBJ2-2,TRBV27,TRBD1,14,CASSSDRASGELFF,TGTGCCAGCAGTTCCGACAGGGCTAGCGGGGAGCTGTTTTTT
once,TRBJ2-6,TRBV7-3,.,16,CASSSGLRSGANVLTF,TGTGCCAGCAGCTCAGGACTCCGATCTGGGGCCAACGTCCTGACTTTC
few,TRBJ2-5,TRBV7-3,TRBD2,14,CASSPLAGMETQYF,TGTGCCAGCAGCCCACTAGCGGGGATGGAGACCCAGTACTTC
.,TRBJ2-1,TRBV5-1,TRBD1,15,CASSWPGQGMNEQFF,TGCGCCAGCAGCTGGCCGGGACAGGGTATGAATGAGCAGTTCTTC
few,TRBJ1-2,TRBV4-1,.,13,CASSQFPTSQVPF,TGCGCCAGCAGCCAATTCCCCACTTCACAGGTCCCCTTC
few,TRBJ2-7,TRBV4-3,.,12,CASSQDFRKIHF,TGCGCCAGCAGCCAAGATTTTAGGAAGATCCACTTC
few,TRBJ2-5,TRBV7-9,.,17,CASSSLRTIGAQETQYF,TGTGCCAGCAGCTCCCTAAGGACTATTGGTGCTCAAGAGACCCAGTACTTC
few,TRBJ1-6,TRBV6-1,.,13,CASRSTGNSPLHF,TGTGCCAGCAGATCTACAGGGAATTCACCCCTCCACTTT
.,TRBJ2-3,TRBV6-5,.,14,CASSLRTFTDTQYF,TGTGCCAGCAGTTTACGGACCTTCACAGATACGCAGTATTTT
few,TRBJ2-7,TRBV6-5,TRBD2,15,CASSSILAGVYEQYF,TGTGCCAGCAGTTCCATACTAGCGGGGGTATACGAGCAGTACTTC
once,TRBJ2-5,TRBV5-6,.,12,CASSRSIETQYF,TGTGCCAGCAGCCGCTCAATAGAGACCCAGTACTTC
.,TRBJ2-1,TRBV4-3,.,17,CASSQGPSSPSYNEQFF,TGCGCCAGCAGCCAAGGCCCATCCAGTCCGTCCTACAATGAGCAGTTCTTC
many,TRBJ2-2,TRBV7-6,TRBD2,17,CASSRKIGTSGEGELFF,TGTGCCAGCAGCCGGAAAATAGGGACTAGCGGGGAAGGGGAGCTGTTTTTT
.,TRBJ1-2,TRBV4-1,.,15,CASSQDLGQSRGYTF,TGCGCCAGCAGCCAAGATCTTGGACAGTCGAGAGGCTACACCTTC
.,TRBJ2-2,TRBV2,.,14,CASYNRAGTGELFF,TGTGCCAGTTACAACAGGGCGGGGACCGGGGAGCTGTTTTTT
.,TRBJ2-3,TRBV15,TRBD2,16,CATSRGMGGGTDTQYF,TGTGCCACCAGCAGAGGGATGGGGGGGGGCACAGATACGCAGTATTTT
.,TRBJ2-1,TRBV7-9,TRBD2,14,CASSSGTKSGEQFF,TGTGCCAGCAGTTCCGGGACTAAAAGTGGTGAGCAGTTCTTC
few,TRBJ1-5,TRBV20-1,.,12,CSAREPNQPQHF,TGCAGTGCTAGAGAACCCAATCAGCCCCAGCATTTT
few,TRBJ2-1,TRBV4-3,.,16,CASSQDLRQGGNEQFF,TGCGCCAGCAGCCAAGATCTTAGGCAGGGAGGAAATGAGCAGTTCTTC
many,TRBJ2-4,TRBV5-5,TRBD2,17,CASSTRTSGTGGGIQYF,TGTGCCAGCAGCACCCGGACTAGCGGCACCGGGGGGGGCATTCAGTACTTC
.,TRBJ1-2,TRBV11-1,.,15,CASSPLTGINYGYTF,TGTGCCAGCAGCCCCCTCACAGGGATAAACTATGGCTACACCTTC
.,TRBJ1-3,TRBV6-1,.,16,CASSLHGRSSGNTIYF,TGTGCCAGCAGCCTCCACGGACGGTCCTCTGGAAACACCATATATTTT